These 28 T cell receptor beta chains share one sample of origin, sequenced in a study of OX40 agonist ivuxolimab in advanced cancers. This table comes from immunoSEQ multiplex PCR, and its TCRdb copy is limited to in-frame clones, with some not included. The sample shows 58,000 or so clones, approximately 92% of them seen only once. Sequencing was performed on CD4+ or CD8+ T cells sorted from blood, taken in a trial of the OX40 agonist ivuxolimab. These receptors originate from an adult with an advanced solid tumor such as melanoma, head and neck, liver or kidney cancer.

CDR3 nucleotide sequence: TGTGCCAGCAGTTCCGGTCTCCTCGGTCTCGGAGGGTCACCCCTCCACTTT. It yields the protein CASSSGLLGLGGSPLHF. V usage is TRBV27 and J usage is TRBJ1-6; D is uncertain. Germline V gene lookup returns CDR1 MNHEY and CDR2 SMNVEV (reference sequence). The CDR3 runs 17 residues. The V gene lost 4 bases and the J gene lost 10 bases, with 23 bases spanning the gap.

The CDR3 protein is CASRGTGGGETQYF. CDR3 DNA: TGTGCCAGCAGGGGGACAGGAGGGGGCGAGACCCAGTACTTC. This chain connects TRBV5-6 to TRBJ2-5; 8 bases agree with TRBD1. Losses at the gene ends were 5 bases for V and 5 bases for J; bases not matched to a gene: 8. The CDR3 extends over 14 amino acids. The germline CDR1 and CDR2 sequences are SGHDT and YYEEEE.

The chain joins TRBV9 to TRBJ2-3, with 8 bases identical to TRBD2. CDR3 size: 15 residues. J gave up 0 bases and V 3 bases, and 3 bases lay outside the gene matches. The germline V gene has CDR1 SGDLS and CDR2 YYNGEE. In nucleotides, the CDR3 is TGTGCCAGCAGCGGAAGCGGGGGTAGCACAGATACGCAGTATTTT. Translated: CASSGSGGSTDTQYF.

V gene TRBV19 combines with J gene TRBJ2-2; either TRBD1 or TRBD2 may supply D (5 bases each). V lost 3 bases and J lost 4, with 18 bases in between. Germline values: CDR1 LNHDA, CDR2 SQIVND (reference sequence). The CDR3 contains 17 residues. The DNA of the CDR3 is TGTGCCAGTAGTATCTTAGGGACGCAACGGGGCACCGGGGAGCTGTTTTTT. Residues: CASSILGTQRGTGELFF.

This sequence joins TRBV19 and TRBJ2-5; D not certain. The CDR3 extends over 13 amino acids. Looked up from germline, CDR1 is LNHDA and CDR2 is SQIVND (reference sequence). The germline V and J ends were trimmed by 6 bases and 2 bases, with 10 bases remaining between them. The CDR3 bases are TGTGCCAGTAGCCGAAATAGGCAAGAGACCCAGTACTTC. This sequence encodes CASSRNRQETQYF. The full variable domain, in which reference TRBV19 and TRBJ2-5 provide the parts outside the CDR3, is DGGITQSPKYLFRKEGQNVTLSCEQNLNHDAMYWYRQDPGQGLRLIYYSQIVNDFQKGDIAEGYSVSREKKESFPLTVTSAQKNPTAFYLCASSRNRQETQYFGPGTRLLVL.

The chain joins TRBV27 to TRBJ2-2; D remains ambiguous. The CDR3 contains 14 residues. Per germline, CDR1 MNHEY and CDR2 SMNVEV (reference sequence). Deletions cut 2 bases from V and 1 base from J, with 5 bases between. CDR3 in DNA: TGTGCCAGCAGTTTAGCAGGGAACACCGGGGAGCTGTTTTTT. It specifies CASSLAGNTGELFF.

V usage is TRBV11-2 and J usage is TRBJ1-1; 7 bases match TRBD1. This CDR3 is built from 14 residues. The germline V gene has CDR1 SGHAT and CDR2 FQNNGV. V trimming: 2 bases; J trimming: 3 bases; junction bases outside the gene matches: 3. In DNA form, the CDR3 reads TGTGCCAGCAGCTTACAGAGGGGGCACACTGAAGCTTTCTTT. Translating it yields CASSLQRGHTEAFF.

The CDR3 loop is CASRLQAADNSPLHF. The CDR3, as DNA: TGCGCCAGCAGGCTTCAGGCCGCGGATAATTCACCCCTCCACTTT. The chain joins TRBV4-1 to TRBJ1-6; D is uncertain. Germline V CDR1 and CDR2: MGHRA, YSYEKL. The CDR3 runs to 15 residues. The V gene lost 6 bases and the J gene lost 5 bases, with 14 bases spanning the gap.

The gene calls are TRBV7-9 and TRBJ2-1; 13 nucleotides align to TRBD2. The CDR3 runs 16 residues. CDR1 is SEHNR and CDR2 is FQNEAQ in the germline V gene (reference sequence). The J segment lost 10 bases and the V segment lost 3 bases, leaving 9 bases of the junction unmatched. The CDR3 loop is CASSFFWTSGSWEQFF. As DNA, the CDR3 is TGTGCCAGCAGCTTTTTCTGGACTAGCGGGAGCTGGGAGCAGTTCTTC.

The rearrangement joins TRBV7-3 to TRBJ2-5, with 9 bases fitting TRBD1. Germline lookup yields CDR1 SGHTA and CDR2 FQGTGA. The trim removed 5 bases at V and 2 bases at J, leaving 9 bases unmatched. The CDR3 spans 16 residues. DNA for the CDR3: TGTGCCAGCAGCCCGACCGGGACAGGGAGACAAGAGACCCAGTACTTC. Its protein product is CASSPTGTGRQETQYF.

The gene calls are TRBV5-4 and TRBJ2-3; 12 nucleotides match TRBD2. Losses at the gene ends were 3 bases for V and 1 base for J; bases not matched to a gene: 6. CDR3 length equals 17 residues. Germline V gene lookup returns CDR1 SGHNT and CDR2 YYREEE (reference sequence). The CDR3 coding sequence is TGTGCCAGCAGCTCTGGACTAGCGGGACCCCGCACAGATACGCAGTATTTT. This encodes CASSSGLAGPRTDTQYF.

The chain is built from TRBV7-8 and TRBJ2-5; D is possibly TRBD1 (6 bases). Germline V gives CDR1 SGHVS, CDR2 FQNEAQ. This CDR3 region has 15 residues. V lost 1 base and J 3 bases, leaving 12 bases between the germline ends. This CDR3 reads CASSLGGTRKETQYF. The CDR3 DNA is TGTGCCAGCAGCTTAGGGGGGACAAGAAAAGAGACCCAGTACTTC.

This rearrangement joins TRBV9 to TRBJ1-2; 7 bases are a match to TRBD1. J lost 7 bases, V lost 4 bases, and 13 bases had no gene match. This CDR3 comprises 15 residues. CDR1 and CDR2 (germline): SGDLS, YYNGEE. The CDR3: CASSPGQDPLFGYTF. DNA of the CDR3: TGTGCCAGCAGCCCAGGACAGGACCCTTTATTTGGCTACACCTTC.

The chain carries TRBV5-1 and TRBJ1-1; tentative D call: TRBD1 (5 bases). Germline CDR1 is SGHRS and CDR2 is YFSETQ. The CDR3 is made up of 15 amino acids. With 4 bases removed from V and 6 bases from J, the gap between germline ends came to 19 bases. For the CDR3, the DNA is TGCGCCAGCAGCCCAGCATCAGGTCAGGGCGCTGAAGCTTTCTTT. Amino acid sequence: CASSPASGQGAEAFF.

V usage is TRBV29-1 and J usage is TRBJ2-2; D not resolved. CDR3 length: 14 amino acids. Germline V gene data show CDR1 as SQVTM and CDR2 as ANQGSEA. The ends were cut back, 0 bases at V and 4 bases at J, with 9 bases in the middle. The CDR3 here is CSVEEGRGTGELFF. CDR3 nucleotides: TGCAGCGTTGAAGAGGGCCGTGGCACCGGGGAGCTGTTTTTT.

The rearrangement links TRBV4-3 to TRBJ2-3; 7 nucleotides match TRBD2. In germline, CDR1 is LGHNA, CDR2 YSLEER. The ends lost 4 bases at V and 4 bases at J; junction bases unmatched: 5. The CDR3 length is 14 residues. The CDR3 region is CASSPGLVADTQYF. CDR3 DNA: TGCGCCAGCAGCCCCGGACTAGTAGCAGATACGCAGTATTTT.

Here the CDR3 reads CASSLGLVNTGELFF. Here the CDR3 DNA reads TGTGCCAGTTCTCTCGGACTAGTTAACACCGGGGAGCTGTTTTTT. The chain is built from TRBV19 and TRBJ2-2; 7 bases are shared with TRBD2. After removal of 8 bases from V and 2 bases from J, the junction contained 8 bases not matched to a gene. This CDR3 is 15 amino acids long. Germline-derived CDR1 and CDR2 are LNHDA and SQIVND (reference sequence). Complete variable domain (other parts from reference TRBV19 and TRBJ2-2): DGGITQSPKYLFRKEGQNVTLSCEQNLNHDAMYWYRQDPGQGLRLIYYSQIVNDFQKGDIAEGYSVSREKKESFPLTVTSAQKNPTAFYLCASSLGLVNTGELFFGEGSRLTVL.

The J gene is TRBJ2-5, the V gene TRBV30, with TRBD1 as a possible D gene (6 bases). V was cut by 5 bases and J by 5 bases, with 9 bases left in between. Germline loops: CDR1 GTSNPN, CDR2 SVGIG (reference sequence). There are 11 residues in the CDR3. The CDR3: CAWAQGETQYF. CDR3 DNA sequence: TGTGCCTGGGCCCAGGGGGAGACCCAGTACTTC. The variable domain in full, completed from reference TRBV30 and TRBJ2-5, reads SQTIHQWPATLVQPVGSPLSLECTVEGTSNPNLYWYRQAAGRGLQLLFYSVGIGQISSEVPQNLSASRPQDRQFILSSKKLLLSDSGFYLCAWAQGETQYFGPGTRLLVL.

V usage is TRBV4-1 and J usage is TRBJ2-7; D ambiguous. Germline V CDR1 and CDR2: MGHRA, YSYEKL. The CDR3 sequence is 15 residues long. V was pared by 0 bases and J by 1 base, with 10 bases between. CDR3 residues: CASSQEGTDSYEQYF. The CDR3 region has the DNA TGCGCCAGCAGCCAAGAAGGAACGGATTCCTACGAGCAGTACTTC.

The chain couples TRBV9 to TRBJ2-3; D unclear. The germline CDR1 and CDR2 sequences are SGDLS and YYNGEE. The CDR3 has 13 residues. Trimming shortened V by 4 bases and J by 5 bases, and 11 bases separated the two germline ends. CDR3 in DNA: TGTGCCAGCAGCCCCCCGTGGGGAGATACGCAGTATTTT. This translates into CASSPPWGDTQYF.

The chain uses TRBV5-6 and TRBJ2-5; 8 bases map to TRBD1. This CDR3 spans 15 amino acids. Germline trimming cut 0 bases from V and 5 bases from J; bases unmatched to any gene: 6. Germline V lookup: CDR1 SGHDT, CDR2 YYEEEE. CDR3 amino acids: CASSLDPGGRETQYF. In DNA form, the CDR3 reads TGTGCCAGCAGCTTGGACCCAGGGGGCCGCGAGACCCAGTACTTC.

V and J are TRBV13 and TRBJ1-1; D gene ambiguous. CDR1 and CDR2 (germline): PRHDT, FYEKMQ (reference sequence). With 1 base removed from V and 8 bases from J, the gap between germline ends came to 11 bases. CDR3 length: 13 residues. CDR3 in DNA: TGTGCCAGCAGCTTAGCCGGCGGGATAGAAGCTTTCTTT. This gives the protein CASSLAGGIEAFF.

The chain combines TRBV4-2 with TRBJ1-5, with 8 bases identical to TRBD1. The CDR3 is 15 amino acids. Germline lookup yields CDR1 LGHNA and CDR2 YNFKEQ. J was trimmed by 5 bases and V by 0 bases; bases with no gene match: 3. CDR3 in DNA: TGTGCCAGCAGCCAAGATGTGACAGGGGATCAGCCCCAGCATTTT. This sequence encodes CASSQDVTGDQPQHF.

The V and J genes are TRBV14 and TRBJ1-3; D call uncertain. V was cut by 0 bases and J by 0 bases, with 21 bases left in between. The germline CDR1 and CDR2 sequences are SGHDN and FVKESK. The CDR3 extends over 20 amino acids. In DNA, the CDR3 is TGTGCCAGCAGCCAAGATACTAGTGTGGAGACACAGCACTCTGGAAACACCATATATTTT. Amino acids: CASSQDTSVETQHSGNTIYF.

CDR3 amino acids: CAISEAGGTGELFF. The DNA of the CDR3 is TGTGCCATCAGTGAGGCGGGAGGCACCGGGGAGCTGTTTTTT. The rearrangement links TRBV10-3 to TRBJ2-2; 8 bases agree with TRBD2. V lost 2 bases, J lost 4 bases, and 0 bases stayed unmatched. The germline CDR1 and CDR2 sequences are ENHRY and SYGVKD. The CDR3 sequence is 14 residues long.

Comment on this clone: Other DNA variants within this sample encode the same CDR3. The genes are TRBV28 and TRBJ1-6; D unresolved. CDR1 and CDR2 from the germline V gene are MDHEN and SYDVKM. The ends were cut back, 4 bases at V and 4 bases at J, with 17 bases in the middle. The CDR3 is 17 residues long. The CDR3 here is CASSSPSSERYNSPLHF. CDR3 sequence (DNA): TGTGCCAGCAGTTCCCCGAGCAGCGAAAGATATAATTCACCCCTCCACTTT.

This sequence joins TRBV27 and TRBJ2-7, with unresolved D. The ends were cut back, 1 base at V and 5 bases at J, with 12 bases in the middle. The CDR3 extends over 14 amino acids. In germline, CDR1 is MNHEY, CDR2 SMNVEV (reference sequence). This chain's CDR3 is CASSLWQSNDEQYF. Here the CDR3 DNA reads TGTGCCAGCAGTTTATGGCAGAGTAACGACGAGCAGTACTTC.

V and J are TRBV6-6 and TRBJ2-7; 7 bases agree with TRBD1. CDR1 and CDR2 (germline): MNHNY, SVGAGI (reference sequence). The CDR3 contains 12 residues. After removal of 4 bases from V and 4 bases from J, the junction contained 1 base not matched to a gene. The CDR3 loop reads CASSLQGYEQYF. For the CDR3, the DNA is TGTGCCAGCAGTTTACAGGGGTACGAGCAGTACTTC.